This TCR beta chain was sequenced during a study of cytomegalovirus exposure and HLA in healthy donors. General study results and limits: 164 TCR beta chains were listed as cytomegalovirus-associated.

For this clone: Its antigen remains unidentified.

The V gene's germline CDR1 is MDHEN and CDR2 SYDVKM. V shed 3 bases and J shed 3 bases, with 11 bases lying between them. The CDR3 length is 15 residues. The PCR ran on 60 Vbeta and 13 Jbeta primers. Only in-frame clones appear in the TCRdb table, and some are missing; sequencing was by immunoSEQ multiplex PCR. The listing records 45,000 to 60,000 clones. The chain couples TRBV28 to TRBJ2-2, with D perhaps matching TRBD1 (5 bases). Sequencing was done on a sample of PBMCs. This clonotype was sampled from a male donor in good health and CMV-seronegative. The CDR3 region is CASSFLQAHTGELFF. In nucleotides, the CDR3 is TGTGCCAGCAGTTTTTTACAGGCGCACACCGGGGAGCTGTTTTTT. Together with reference TRBV28 and TRBJ2-2, the CDR3 gives the full variable domain: DVKVTQSSRYLVKRTGEKVFLECVQDMDHENMFWYRQDPGLGLRLIYFSYDVKMKEKGDIPEGYSVSREKKERFSLILESASTNQTSMYLCASSFLQAHTGELFFGEGSRLTVL.